This TCR beta chain was retrieved from a study of blood T cells in healthy people across ages. About the study: Template switching retrieved approximately one barcoded beta molecule for each two T cells.

Together with a sample-barcoded 5' primer, a J-beta primer mix was included in a second PCR lasting about 6 to 11 cycles. In TCRdb, the 5' RACE reads were re-called with MiXCR into one record per CDR3 protein. The top ten clones hold around 0.75% of a sample with around 990,000 distinct CDR3 sequences, about 25% of them seen once. This CDR3 has 11 amino acids. The germline gives CDR1 MNHEY, CDR2 SMNVEV (reference sequence). This clonotype was recorded a few times. The junction differs from germline at one of its ends, possibly a read error. The same sample was also used in a study of T cells of mothers and their children. This second study says: Persistent microchimeric T cell clones were sought, and none were detected.

The sequencing sample was made of blood. This TCR derives from a girl under 10 years old in good health. This chain connects TRBV27 to TRBJ2-7; 8 nucleotides align to TRBD2. CDR3 nucleotides: TGTGCCAGCGGAGCGGGGGCTTGGGAGTTCTTC. Protein: CASGAGAWEFF.